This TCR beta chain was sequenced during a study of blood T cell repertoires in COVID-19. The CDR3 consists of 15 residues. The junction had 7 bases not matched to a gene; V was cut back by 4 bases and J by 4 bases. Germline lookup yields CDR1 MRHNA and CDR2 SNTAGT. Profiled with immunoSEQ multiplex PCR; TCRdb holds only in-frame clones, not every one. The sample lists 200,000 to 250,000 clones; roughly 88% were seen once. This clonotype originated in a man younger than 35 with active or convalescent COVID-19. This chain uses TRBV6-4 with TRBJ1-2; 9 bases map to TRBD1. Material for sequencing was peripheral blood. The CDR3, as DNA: TGTGCCAGCAGTGCGAAACAGGGGGCTCCCTATGGCTACACCTTC. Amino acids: CASSAKQGAPYGYTF.